A selection of T cell receptor beta chains follows, all from one sample in a study of blood T cell repertoires in COVID-19. Clones were sequenced by immunoSEQ multiplex PCR, and TCRdb holds only the in-frame ones, with some missing. This sample has about 150,000 clones, with around 80% found just once. The specimen sequenced was peripheral blood. These receptors came from a man in his 60s with acute or convalescent COVID-19. Each CDR3 is given with its conserved first and last residue. The D gene is left open where the match is weak. Size tells how often a clone was seen (once, few, many) or the class of an expanded clone, and some rows leave it out.

v_gene	d_gene	abundance	j_gene	CDR3aa	CDR3nt
TRBV7-9	TRBD1	-	TRBJ1-2	CASSPGQARIYGYTF	TGTGCCAGCAGCCCGGGACAGGCGAGGATCTATGGCTACACCTTC
TRBV7-9	TRBD2	once	TRBJ2-3	CASSSRAGWEYF	TGTGCCAGCAGCTCGAGAGCGGGGTGGGAGTATTTT
TRBV19	-	-	TRBJ1-6	CASKKGSSYNSPLHF	TGTGCCAGTAAGAAAGGGAGCTCCTATAATTCACCCCTCCACTTT
TRBV5-1	TRBD1	-	TRBJ1-1	CASSLADRDYTEAFF	TGCGCCAGCAGCTTGGCGGACAGGGACTACACTGAAGCTTTCTTT
TRBV27	TRBD1	many	TRBJ2-1	CASSFGDRALQFF	TGTGCCAGCAGTTTCGGGGACAGGGCGTTGCAGTTCTTC
TRBV4-1	-	-	TRBJ1-5	CASSQIETGTSNQPQHF	TGCGCCAGCAGCCAGATCGAGACAGGCACCAGCAATCAGCCCCAGCATTTT
TRBV5-1	TRBD2	-	TRBJ2-5	CASSPAAGQETQYF	TGCGCCAGCAGCCCAGCAGCGGGGCAAGAGACCCAGTACTTC
TRBV2	-	-	TRBJ2-7	CASNPRGGPRDDEQYF	TGTGCCAGCAACCCGAGGGGGGGACCGAGGGACGACGAGCAGTACTTC
TRBV5-6	TRBD2	-	TRBJ2-1	CASLTDTSGYNEQFF	TGTGCCAGCCTGACCGATACTAGCGGCTACAATGAGCAGTTCTTC
TRBV7-8	-	-	TRBJ1-2	CASSLFGQGSYGYTF	TGTGCCAGCAGCTTATTCGGTCAGGGGAGCTATGGCTACACCTTC
TRBV7-9	-	-	TRBJ1-5	CASSKGLNQPQHF	TGTGCCAGCAGCAAGGGACTCAATCAGCCCCAGCATTTT
TRBV12-3/TRBV12-4	-	-	TRBJ2-3	CASSSFTQYF	TGTGCCAGCAGTTCCTTTACGCAGTATTTT
TRBV4-1	-	-	TRBJ1-5	CASSQDASGNQPQHF	TGCGCCAGCAGCCAAGATGCATCGGGGAATCAGCCCCAGCATTTT
TRBV5-1	-	-	TRBJ1-1	CASSRQGLSTEAFF	TGCGCCAGCAGCCGGCAGGGTTTGAGTACTGAAGCTTTCTTT
TRBV19	TRBD2	once	TRBJ2-3	CASSALAGGKYTQYF	TGTGCCAGTAGCGCACTAGCGGGGGGCAAGTATACGCAGTATTTT
TRBV13	TRBD2	-	TRBJ2-1	CASRPITGTSGYNEQFF	TGTGCCAGCAGACCAATTACCGGGACTAGCGGTTACAATGAGCAGTTCTTC
TRBV24-1	-	-	TRBJ2-1	CATEDTYNEQFF	TGTGCCACCGAGGACACCTACAATGAGCAGTTCTTC
TRBV9	TRBD1	once	TRBJ1-1	CASSTGQGEWTEAFF	TGTGCCAGCAGCACTGGACAGGGAGAATGGACTGAAGCTTTCTTT
TRBV6-1	TRBD1	-	TRBJ2-1	CASSEVGRGTHNEQFF	TGTGCCAGCAGTGAAGTGGGCAGGGGGACCCACAATGAGCAGTTCTTC
TRBV27	TRBD1	-	TRBJ1-2	CASSPRTGNYGYTF	TGTGCCAGCAGTCCACGGACAGGGAACTATGGCTACACCTTC
TRBV18	TRBD2	-	TRBJ2-7	CASSQATSGRGEQYF	TGTGCCAGCTCACAAGCGACTAGCGGGAGAGGCGAGCAGTACTTC
TRBV3-1/TRBV3-2	-	-	TRBJ1-6	CASSPRGFNSPLHF	TGTGCCAGCAGCCCTAGAGGGTTTAATTCACCCCTCCACTTT
TRBV2	-	-	TRBJ2-3	CASRPDSEVDTQYF	TGTGCCAGCAGACCCGATTCAGAGGTGGATACGCAGTATTTT
TRBV5-1	-	-	TRBJ1-2	CASSLAGNRGYTF	TGCGCCAGCAGCTTGGCAGGGAACCGGGGCTACACCTTC
TRBV18	TRBD1	-	TRBJ2-3	CASSPGQGSTDTQYF	TGTGCCAGCTCTCCGGGACAGGGATCCACAGATACGCAGTATTTT
TRBV12-3/TRBV12-4	-	once	TRBJ2-7	CASSSSYEQYF	TGTGCCAGCAGTAGTAGTTACGAGCAGTACTTC
TRBV5-1	-	-	TRBJ2-1	CASTSGTSEQFF	TGCGCCAGCACCTCCGGGACAAGTGAGCAGTTCTTC
TRBV7-9	-	-	TRBJ1-5	CASSLAGSLLSNQPQHF	TGTGCCAGCAGCTTAGCAGGGAGTCTTCTCAGCAATCAGCCCCAGCATTTT
TRBV14	-	-	TRBJ2-1	CASSSSRGSSYNEQFF	TGTGCCAGCAGCTCCTCCCGGGGGAGCTCCTACAATGAGCAGTTCTTC
TRBV2	TRBD1	-	TRBJ1-4	CASSGPRGLNEKLFF	TGTGCCAGCAGTGGACCGAGGGGGCTCAATGAAAAACTGTTTTTT
TRBV28	TRBD2	-	TRBJ2-1	CASSPEREYNEQFF	TGTGCCAGCAGTCCGGAGCGGGAGTACAATGAGCAGTTCTTC
TRBV7-9	-	few	TRBJ2-2	CASSKGPGGIGELFF	TGTGCCAGCAGCAAAGGACCAGGAGGAATCGGGGAGCTGTTTTTT
TRBV6-4	TRBD1	-	TRBJ1-5	CASSDSGTGNQPQHF	TGTGCCAGCAGTGACTCGGGGACAGGCAATCAGCCCCAGCATTTT
TRBV5-1	-	-	TRBJ2-7	CASSLGAAQDEQYF	TGCGCCAGCAGCTTGGGGGCCGCGCAGGACGAGCAGTACTTC
TRBV12-5	-	once	TRBJ1-4	CASGPDSLREKLFF	TGTGCTAGTGGACCCGACAGTTTGCGCGAAAAACTGTTTTTT
TRBV18	TRBD2	-	TRBJ2-7	CASSPRPAGVPYEQYF	TGTGCCAGCTCACCACGGCCAGCGGGAGTCCCCTACGAGCAGTACTTC
TRBV9	TRBD1	-	TRBJ2-7	CASSRGQGAHEQYF	TGTGCCAGCAGTAGAGGTCAGGGGGCTCACGAGCAGTACTTC